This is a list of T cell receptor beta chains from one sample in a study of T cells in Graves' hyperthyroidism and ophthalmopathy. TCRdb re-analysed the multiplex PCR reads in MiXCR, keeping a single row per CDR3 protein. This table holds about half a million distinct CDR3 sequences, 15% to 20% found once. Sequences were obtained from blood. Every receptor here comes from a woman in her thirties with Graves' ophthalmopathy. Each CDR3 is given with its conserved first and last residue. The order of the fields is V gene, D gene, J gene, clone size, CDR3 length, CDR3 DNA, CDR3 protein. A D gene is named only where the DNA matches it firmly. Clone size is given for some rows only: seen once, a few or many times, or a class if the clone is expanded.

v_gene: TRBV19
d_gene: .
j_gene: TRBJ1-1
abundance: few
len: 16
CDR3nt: TGTGCCAGTAGTATAGATCGGACACACCAGAACACTGAAGCTTTCTTT
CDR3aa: CASSIDRTHQNTEAFF

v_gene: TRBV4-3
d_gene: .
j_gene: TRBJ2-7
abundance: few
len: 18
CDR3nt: TGCGCCAGCAGCCAAGACAGTCCAAGCATTGCTCTGGGCTACGAGCAGTACTTC
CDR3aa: CASSQDSPSIALGYEQYF

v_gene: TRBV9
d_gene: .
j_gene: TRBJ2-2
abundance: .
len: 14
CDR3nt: TGTGCCAGCAGCGCCGCTAGAAACACCGGGGAGCTGTTTTTT
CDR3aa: CASSAARNTGELFF

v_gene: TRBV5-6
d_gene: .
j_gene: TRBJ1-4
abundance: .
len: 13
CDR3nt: TGTGCCAGCAGCACGGGCACTAATGAAAAACTGTTTTTT
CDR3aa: CASSTGTNEKLFF

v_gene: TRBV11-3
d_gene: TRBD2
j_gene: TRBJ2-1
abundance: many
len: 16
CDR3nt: TGTGCCAGCAGCACTCGACTAGCGGGAGACTACAATGAGCAGTTCTTC
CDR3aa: CASSTRLAGDYNEQFF

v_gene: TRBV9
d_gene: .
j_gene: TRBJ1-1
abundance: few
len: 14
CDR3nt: TGTGCCAGCAGCCCAGAGATGGGGGCAGGCCAAGCTTTCTTT
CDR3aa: CASSPEMGAGQAFF

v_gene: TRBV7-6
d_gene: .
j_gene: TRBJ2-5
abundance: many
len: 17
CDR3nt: TGTGCCAGCAGCTTAGGGCCCTACGGGGCGGCCCAAGAGACCCAGTACTTC
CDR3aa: CASSLGPYGAAQETQYF

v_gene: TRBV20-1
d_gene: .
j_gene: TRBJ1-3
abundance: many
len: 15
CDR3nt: TGCAGCGCTGCCCTAGGGATAGGCTCTGGAAACACCATATATTTT
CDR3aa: CSAALGIGSGNTIYF

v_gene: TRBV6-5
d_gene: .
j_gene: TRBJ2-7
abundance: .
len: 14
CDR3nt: TGTGCCAGCAGTTCCAAGGGCAGGGGCAACGAGCAGTACTTC
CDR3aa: CASSSKGRGNEQYF

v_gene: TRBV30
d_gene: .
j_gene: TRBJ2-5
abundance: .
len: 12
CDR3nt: TGTGCCTGGAGTGTCCGTGGGGCGTTCCAGTACTTC
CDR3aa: CAWSVRGAFQYF

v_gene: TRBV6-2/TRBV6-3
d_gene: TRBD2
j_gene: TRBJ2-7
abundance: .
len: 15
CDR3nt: TGTGCCAGCATATGGGCGGGAGGTAGCATCGACGAGCAGTACTTC
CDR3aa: CASIWAGGSIDEQYF

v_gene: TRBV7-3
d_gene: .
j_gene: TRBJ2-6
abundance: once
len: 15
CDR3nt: TGTGCCAGCAGCTTTGATACCTCTGGGGCCAACGTCCTGACTTTC
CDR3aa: CASSFDTSGANVLTF

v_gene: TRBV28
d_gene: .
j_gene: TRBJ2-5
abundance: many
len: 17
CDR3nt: TGTGCCAGCACCACAAGTCGGGGTTTACAAATCCAAGAGACCCAGTACTTC
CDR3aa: CASTTSRGLQIQETQYF

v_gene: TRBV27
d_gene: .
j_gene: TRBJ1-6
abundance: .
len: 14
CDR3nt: TGTGCCAGCAGTCGACAGTCTTCAAATTCACCCCTCCACTTT
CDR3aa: CASSRQSSNSPLHF

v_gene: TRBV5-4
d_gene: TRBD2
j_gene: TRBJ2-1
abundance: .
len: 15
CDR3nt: TGTGCCAGCAGCGAGCGGGAGGGCCGATACAATGAGCAGTTCTTC
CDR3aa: CASSEREGRYNEQFF

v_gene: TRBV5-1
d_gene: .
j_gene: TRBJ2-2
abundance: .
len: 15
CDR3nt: TGCGCCAGCAGCTTGATGACAGGGAACACCGGGGAGCTGTTTTTT
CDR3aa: CASSLMTGNTGELFF

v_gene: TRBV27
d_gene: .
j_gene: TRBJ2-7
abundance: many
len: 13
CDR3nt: TGTGCCAGCAGTCACGGGAGAAGATACGAGCAGTACTTC
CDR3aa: CASSHGRRYEQYF

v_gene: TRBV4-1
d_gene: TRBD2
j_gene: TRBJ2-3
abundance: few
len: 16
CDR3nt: TGCGCCAGCAGCCAAGATGCGGGACTAGGCACAGATACGCAGTATTTT
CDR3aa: CASSQDAGLGTDTQYF

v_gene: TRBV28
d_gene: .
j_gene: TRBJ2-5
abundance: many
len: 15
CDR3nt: TGTGCCAGCAGTTTTCGGCCACCGGCCCAAGAGACCCAGTACTTC
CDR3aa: CASSFRPPAQETQYF

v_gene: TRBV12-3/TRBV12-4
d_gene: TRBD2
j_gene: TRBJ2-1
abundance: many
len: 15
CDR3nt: TGTGCCAGCAGTAGGACTAGCGGGATTTACAATGAGCAGTTCTTC
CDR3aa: CASSRTSGIYNEQFF

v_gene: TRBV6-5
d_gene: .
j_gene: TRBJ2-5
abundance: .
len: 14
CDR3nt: TGTGCCAGCAGTTACGATCGAGTCGTGGAGACCCAGTACTTC
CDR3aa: CASSYDRVVETQYF

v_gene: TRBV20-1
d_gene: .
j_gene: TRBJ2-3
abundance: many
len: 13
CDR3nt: TGCAGTGCCCCAGTGTTCGGCGAGGATACGCAGTATTTT
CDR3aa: CSAPVFGEDTQYF

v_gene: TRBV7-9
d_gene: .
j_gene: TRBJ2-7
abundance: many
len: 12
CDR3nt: TGTGCCAGCAGCGTAGGAACAGCCGAGCAGTACTTC
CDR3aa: CASSVGTAEQYF

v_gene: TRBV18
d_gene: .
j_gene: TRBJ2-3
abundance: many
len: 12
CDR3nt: TGTGCCAGCTCGATAGACCGGGATACGCAGTATTTT
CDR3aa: CASSIDRDTQYF

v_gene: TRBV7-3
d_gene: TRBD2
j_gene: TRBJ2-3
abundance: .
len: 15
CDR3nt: TGTGCCAGCAGCTTAAGTCTGGGAGGGCGAGATACGCAGTATTTT
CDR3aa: CASSLSLGGRDTQYF

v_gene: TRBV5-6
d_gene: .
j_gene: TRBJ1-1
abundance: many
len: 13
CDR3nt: TGTGCCAGCAGCTTCAGAGGGAACACTGAAGCTTTCTTT
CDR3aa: CASSFRGNTEAFF

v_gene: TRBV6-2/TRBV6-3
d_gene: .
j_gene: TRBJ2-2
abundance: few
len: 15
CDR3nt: TGTGCCAGCCTTCTTGGGACTGGCCTTTCCGGGGAGCTGTTTTTT
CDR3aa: CASLLGTGLSGELFF

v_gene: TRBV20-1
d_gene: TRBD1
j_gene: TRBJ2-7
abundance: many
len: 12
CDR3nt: TGCAGTGCCGGGGACAGCGATTACGAGCAGTACTTC
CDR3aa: CSAGDSDYEQYF

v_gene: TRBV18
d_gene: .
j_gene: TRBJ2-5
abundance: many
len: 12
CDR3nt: TGTGCCAGCTCAGACCCTAGCTGGAGCCAGTACTTC
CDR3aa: CASSDPSWSQYF

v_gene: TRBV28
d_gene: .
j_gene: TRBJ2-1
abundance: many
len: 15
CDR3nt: TGTGCCAGCAGTTCCCAAGGGGAGGCTGGAAATGAGCAGTTCTTC
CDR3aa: CASSSQGEAGNEQFF

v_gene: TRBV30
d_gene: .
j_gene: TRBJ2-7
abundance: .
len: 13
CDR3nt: TGTGCATGGGGGGCTAGCGGACCCTACGAGCAGTACTTC
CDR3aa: CAWGASGPYEQYF

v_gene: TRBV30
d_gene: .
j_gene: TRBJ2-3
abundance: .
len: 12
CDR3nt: TGTGCCTGGGCGGAACGCACAGATACGCAGTATTTT
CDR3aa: CAWAERTDTQYF

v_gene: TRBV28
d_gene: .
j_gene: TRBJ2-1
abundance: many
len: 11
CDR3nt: TGTGCCAGCACTGGATTCGATGAGCAGTTCTTC
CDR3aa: CASTGFDEQFF

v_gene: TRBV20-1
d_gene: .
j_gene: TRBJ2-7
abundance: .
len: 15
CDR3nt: TGCAGTGCTAGACTAGCGTGGAGTGTCTCGGGTGAGCAGTACTTC
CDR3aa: CSARLAWSVSGEQYF

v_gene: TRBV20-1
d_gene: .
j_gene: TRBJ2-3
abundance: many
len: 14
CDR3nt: TGCAGTGCCAAGACCGGAGCTCCTAAAGATACGCAGTATTTT
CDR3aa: CSAKTGAPKDTQYF

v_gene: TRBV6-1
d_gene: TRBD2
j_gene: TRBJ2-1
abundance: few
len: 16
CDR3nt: TGTGCCAGCAGTGGGGGGGGGCTAGCGGGAGTTAATGAGCAGTTCTTC
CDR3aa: CASSGGGLAGVNEQFF

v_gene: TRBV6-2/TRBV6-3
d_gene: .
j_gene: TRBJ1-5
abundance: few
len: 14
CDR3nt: TGTGCCAGCAGTTACGTGGGGTTATCAGAGCCCCAGCATTTT
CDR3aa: CASSYVGLSEPQHF

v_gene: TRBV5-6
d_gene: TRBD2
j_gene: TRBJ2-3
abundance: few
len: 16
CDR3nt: TGTGCCAGCAGCTTGGGGGTCGGGGGGAGCACAGATACGCAGTATTTT
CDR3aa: CASSLGVGGSTDTQYF

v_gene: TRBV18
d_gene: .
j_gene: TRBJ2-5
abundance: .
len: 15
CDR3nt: TGTGCCAGCTCACCCAGGGTCGGGACCCAAGAGACCCAGTACTTC
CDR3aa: CASSPRVGTQETQYF

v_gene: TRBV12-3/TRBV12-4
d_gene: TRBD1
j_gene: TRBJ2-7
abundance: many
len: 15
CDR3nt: TGTGCCAGCAGTTGGGACAGGCTTAGCTCCTACGAGCAGTACTTC
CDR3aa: CASSWDRLSSYEQYF

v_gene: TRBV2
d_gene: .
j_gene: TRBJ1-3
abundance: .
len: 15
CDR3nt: TGTGCCAGCAGTACCTTAGGCCTGTCTGGAAACACCATATATTTT
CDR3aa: CASSTLGLSGNTIYF

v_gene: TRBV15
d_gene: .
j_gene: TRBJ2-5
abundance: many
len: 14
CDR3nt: TGTGCCACCAGCAGAGCGGACAACAGGGAGACCCAGTACTTC
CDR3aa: CATSRADNRETQYF

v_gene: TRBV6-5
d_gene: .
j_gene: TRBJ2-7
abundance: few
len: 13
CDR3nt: TGTGCCAGCAGTTATGAAAGGATGGGGGAGCAGTACTTC
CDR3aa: CASSYERMGEQYF

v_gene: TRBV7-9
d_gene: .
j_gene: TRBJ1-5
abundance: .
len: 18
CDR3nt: TGTGCCAGCAGCTTAGGGGGCGCTTGGGACGATAGCAATCAGCCCCAGCATTTT
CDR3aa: CASSLGGAWDDSNQPQHF

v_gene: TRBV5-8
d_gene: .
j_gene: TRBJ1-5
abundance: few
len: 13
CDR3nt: TGTGCCAGCAGTTCGGACCCCAATCAGCCCCAGCATTTT
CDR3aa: CASSSDPNQPQHF

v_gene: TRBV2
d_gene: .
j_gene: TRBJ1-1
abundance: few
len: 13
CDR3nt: TGTGCCAGAGGGACGAGCGGGAACACTGAAGCTTTCTTT
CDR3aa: CARGTSGNTEAFF

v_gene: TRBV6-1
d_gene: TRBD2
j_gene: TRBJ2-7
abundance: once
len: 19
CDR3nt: TGTGCCAGCAGTCTCGGACGCGGGGCTAGCGGGAGGCGGCCCTACGAGCAGTACTTC
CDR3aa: CASSLGRGASGRRPYEQYF

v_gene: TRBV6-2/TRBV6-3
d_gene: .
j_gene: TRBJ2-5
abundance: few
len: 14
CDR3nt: TGTGCCAGCAGTTTATCGCCTTTCCAAGAGACCCAGTACTTC
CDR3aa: CASSLSPFQETQYF

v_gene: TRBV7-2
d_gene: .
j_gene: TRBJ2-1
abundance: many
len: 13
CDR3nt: TGTGCCAGCCAGGGGAGCTCCTACAATGAGCAGTTCTTC
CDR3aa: CASQGSSYNEQFF

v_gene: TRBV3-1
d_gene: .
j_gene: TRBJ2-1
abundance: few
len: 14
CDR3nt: TGTGCCAGCAGCCAACAACTCGGGATGAATGAGCAGTTCTTC
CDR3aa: CASSQQLGMNEQFF

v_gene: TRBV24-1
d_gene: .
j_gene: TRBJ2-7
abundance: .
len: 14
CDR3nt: TGTGCCACCAGTGGAGGGGGGGGATCCGGCGAGCAGTACTTC
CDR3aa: CATSGGGGSGEQYF

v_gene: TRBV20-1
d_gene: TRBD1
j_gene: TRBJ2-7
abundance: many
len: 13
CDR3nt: TGCAGTGCAACGGGACAGGGTATTCACGAGCAGTACTTC
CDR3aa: CSATGQGIHEQYF

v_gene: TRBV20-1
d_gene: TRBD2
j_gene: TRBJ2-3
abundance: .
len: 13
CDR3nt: TGCAGTGCTCTGGGAGGGGCGGGAGATACGCAGTATTTT
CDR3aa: CSALGGAGDTQYF

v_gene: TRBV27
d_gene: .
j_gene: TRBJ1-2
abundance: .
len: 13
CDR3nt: TGTGCCAGCGGTAACTCCGGGAACTATGGCTACACCTTC
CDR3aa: CASGNSGNYGYTF